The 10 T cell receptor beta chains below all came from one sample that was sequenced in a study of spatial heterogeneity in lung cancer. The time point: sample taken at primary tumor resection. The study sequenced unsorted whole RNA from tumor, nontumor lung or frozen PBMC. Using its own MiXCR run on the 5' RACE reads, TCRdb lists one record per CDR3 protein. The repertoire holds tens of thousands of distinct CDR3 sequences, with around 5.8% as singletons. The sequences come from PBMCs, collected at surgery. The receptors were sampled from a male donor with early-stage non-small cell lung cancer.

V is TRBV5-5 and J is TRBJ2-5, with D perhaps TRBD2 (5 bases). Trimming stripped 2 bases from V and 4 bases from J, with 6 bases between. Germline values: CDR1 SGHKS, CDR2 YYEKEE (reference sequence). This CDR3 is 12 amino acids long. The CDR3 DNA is TGTGCCAGCAGCTTCCGGGGAGAGACCCAGTACTTC. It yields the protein CASSFRGETQYF.

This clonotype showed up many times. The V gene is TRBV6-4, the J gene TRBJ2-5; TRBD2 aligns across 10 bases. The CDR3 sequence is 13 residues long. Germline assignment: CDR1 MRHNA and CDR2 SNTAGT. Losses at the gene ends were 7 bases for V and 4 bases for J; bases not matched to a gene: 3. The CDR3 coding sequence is TGTGCCAGCAAGCTAGCGGGGGCAGAGACCCAGTACTTC. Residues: CASKLAGAETQYF.

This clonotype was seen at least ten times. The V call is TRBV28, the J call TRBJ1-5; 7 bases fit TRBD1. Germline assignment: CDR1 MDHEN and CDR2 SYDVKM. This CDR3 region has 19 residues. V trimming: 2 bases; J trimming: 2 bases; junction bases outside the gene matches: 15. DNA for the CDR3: TGTGCCAGCAGTTTAAGGGGGCGGGGGGCGCGCGGAGGCAATCAGCCCCAGCATTTT. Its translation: CASSLRGRGARGGNQPQHF.

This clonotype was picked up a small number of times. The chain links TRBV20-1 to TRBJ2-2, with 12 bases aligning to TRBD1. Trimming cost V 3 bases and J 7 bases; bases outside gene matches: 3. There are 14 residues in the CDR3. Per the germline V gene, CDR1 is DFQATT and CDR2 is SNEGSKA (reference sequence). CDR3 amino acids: CSARGQGAFGELFF. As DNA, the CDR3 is TGCAGTGCTAGGGGACAGGGGGCGTTCGGGGAGCTGTTTTTT.

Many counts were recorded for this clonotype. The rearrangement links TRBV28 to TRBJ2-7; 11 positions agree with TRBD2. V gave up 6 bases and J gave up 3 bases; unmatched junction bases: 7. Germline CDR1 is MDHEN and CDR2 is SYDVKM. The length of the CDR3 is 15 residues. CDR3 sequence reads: CASSSPGTSGYEQYF. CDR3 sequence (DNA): TGTGCCAGCAGCAGCCCCGGGACTAGCGGCTACGAGCAGTACTTC.

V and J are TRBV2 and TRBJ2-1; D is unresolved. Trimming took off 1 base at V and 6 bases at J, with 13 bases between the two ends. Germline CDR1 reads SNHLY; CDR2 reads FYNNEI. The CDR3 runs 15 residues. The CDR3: CASSEVFRTSNEQFF. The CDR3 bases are TGTGCCAGCAGTGAAGTATTCAGGACGAGCAATGAGCAGTTCTTC.

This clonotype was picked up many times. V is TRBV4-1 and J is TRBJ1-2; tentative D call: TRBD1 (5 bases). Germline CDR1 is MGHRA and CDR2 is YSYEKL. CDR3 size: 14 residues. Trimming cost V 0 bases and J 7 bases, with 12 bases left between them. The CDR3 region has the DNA TGCGCCAGCAGCCAAGATCGGGGACGGCCTGGCTACACCTTC. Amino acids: CASSQDRGRPGYTF.

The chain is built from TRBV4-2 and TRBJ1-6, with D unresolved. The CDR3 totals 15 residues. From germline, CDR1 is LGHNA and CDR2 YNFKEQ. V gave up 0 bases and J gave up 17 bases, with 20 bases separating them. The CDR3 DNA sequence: TGTGCCAGCAGCCAAGATTTCGGGCGGGGTTTAATAGTCCACTTT. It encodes CASSQDFGRGLIVHF.

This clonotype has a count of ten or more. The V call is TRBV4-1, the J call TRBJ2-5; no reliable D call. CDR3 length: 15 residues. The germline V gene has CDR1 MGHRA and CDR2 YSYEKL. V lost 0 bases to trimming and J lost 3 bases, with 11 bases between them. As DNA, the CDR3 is TGCGCCAGCAGCCAAGATGGGGTGGCAAAAGAGACCCAGTACTTC. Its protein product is CASSQDGVAKETQYF.

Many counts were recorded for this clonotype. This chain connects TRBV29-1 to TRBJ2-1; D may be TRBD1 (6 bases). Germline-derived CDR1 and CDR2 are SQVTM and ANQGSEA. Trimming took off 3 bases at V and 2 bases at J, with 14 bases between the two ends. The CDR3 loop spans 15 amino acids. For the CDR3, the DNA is TGCAGCGTTGAGTCCCGACAGGAAACCTACAATGAGCAGTTCTTC. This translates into CSVESRQETYNEQFF.